This T cell receptor (beta chain) originates from a study of shared clonotypes between healthy human individuals. Using immunoSEQ multiplex PCR, the repertoire was profiled, and TCRdb retains in-frame clones only, with some absent. This table holds about 2,500,000 clones, 90% to 95% found once. J gave up 6 bases and V 5 bases, and 7 bases lay outside the gene matches. The germline V gene encodes CDR1 LNHNV and CDR2 YYDKDF (reference sequence). The CDR3 totals 16 residues. This clone was counted a single time. The sample comprised naive CD4+ T cells sorted from blood. Subset noted: CD45RA+ positively selected. The chain combines TRBV15 with TRBJ2-1; the match to TRBD2 covers 13 bases. The clonotype originates from a man aged 18-30 years in good health. CDR3 nucleotides: TGTGCCACCAGCCCATTTGGGACTAGCGGGACCAATGAGCAGTTCTTC. It codes for CATSPFGTSGTNEQFF.